The TCR beta chain under discussion was sequenced for a study of blood T cell repertoires in COVID-19. Study-level background: Sites in the United States, Italy and Spain provided acute and convalescent COVID-19 samples. From T cells, B-cell-depleted T cells, or PBMCs came the material, which was cDNA or gDNA.

From germline, CDR1 is MNHEY and CDR2 SVGAGI. With V trimmed by 2 bases and J by 6 bases, 7 bases remained unmatched. CDR3 size: 15 residues. Authors' processing steps: Researchers report that nucleated cell counts were estimated from reference gene primer amplification. Only in-frame clones appear in the TCRdb table, and some are missing; sequencing was by immunoSEQ multiplex PCR. Clonal size and the V and J genes are those of that table, whereas D and trimming came from the DNA. The data show around 100,000 clones, 81% seen once. This TCR came from a man over 45 with acute or convalescent COVID-19. The genes are TRBV6-5 and TRBJ1-2, with TRBD1 matching 9 bases. Sequencing was performed on peripheral blood. This CDR3 reads CASSYGQGFKDGYTF. The DNA for the CDR3 is TGTGCCAGCAGTTACGGACAGGGGTTTAAGGATGGCTACACCTTC.